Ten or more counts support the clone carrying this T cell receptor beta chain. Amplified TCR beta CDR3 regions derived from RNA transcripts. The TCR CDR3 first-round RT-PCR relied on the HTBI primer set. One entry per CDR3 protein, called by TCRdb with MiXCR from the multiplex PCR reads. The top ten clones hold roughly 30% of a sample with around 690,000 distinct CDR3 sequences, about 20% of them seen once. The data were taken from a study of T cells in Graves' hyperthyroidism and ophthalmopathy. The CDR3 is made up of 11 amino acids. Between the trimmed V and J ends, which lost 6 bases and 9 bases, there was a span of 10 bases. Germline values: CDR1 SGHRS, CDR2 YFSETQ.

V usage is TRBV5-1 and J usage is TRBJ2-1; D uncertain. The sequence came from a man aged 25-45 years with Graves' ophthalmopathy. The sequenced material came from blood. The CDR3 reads CASTETGEQFF. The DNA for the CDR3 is TGCGCCAGCACGGAGACTGGTGAGCAGTTCTTC.